Included here is one T cell receptor (beta chain) sequence, with context. This sample stems from a study of OX40 agonist ivuxolimab in advanced cancers. Overall study context: As their treatment, patients were administered ivuxolimab, an agonistic anti-OX40 (CD134) antibody.

This CDR3 region has 10 residues. V was shortened by 6 bases and J by 4 bases, with 4 bases between the two germline ends. Germline V gene sequence: CDR1 MNHNS, CDR2 SASEGT. Profiling relied on immunoSEQ multiplex PCR, and the TCRdb table lists in-frame clones only, not all of them. The sample holds tens of thousands of clones, around 84% seen once. The genes are TRBV6-1 and TRBJ2-7, with D uncertain. The sequence came from an adult with an advanced solid tumor such as melanoma, head and neck, liver or kidney cancer. The sequencing used CD4+ or CD8+ T cells sorted from blood, collected in a trial of the OX40 agonist ivuxolimab. The CDR3 reads CASREYEQYF. The CDR3 nucleotides are TGTGCCAGCAGGGAGTACGAGCAGTACTTC.